The 11 T cell receptor beta chains below all came from one sample that was sequenced in a study of T cells in women clearing cervical HPV infection. Here immunoSEQ multiplex PCR was the method, and the copy in TCRdb shows in-frame clones only, minus some. This sample lists 20,000 to 30,000 clones; its ten largest clones have approximately 5.4%. The specimen was blood buffy coat. These receptors came from a woman aged 18 to 75 with a cervical HPV16 infection that either progressed to CIN3+ or cleared (not recorded which).

Concerning this clone itself: The read terminates 3 residues ahead of where the CDR3 ends, so the germline J gene completes it. This chain uses TRBV6-2 or TRBV6-3 with TRBJ1-6; D gene ambiguous. Germline loops: CDR1 MNHEY, CDR2 SVGEGT. The CDR3 loop spans 16 amino acids. V was shortened by 6 bases and J by 0 bases, with 12 bases between the two germline ends. The CDR3 loop reads CASRPTDASYNSPLHF. The covered CDR3 bases are TGTGCCAGCAGACCGACTGACGCCTCCTATAATTCACCC.

For this clone: Sequencing ends 3 residues short of the CDR3 end; the germline J gene provides the rest. This chain links TRBV14 with TRBJ2-7; 8 bases agree with TRBD2. With 4 bases clipped from V and 2 bases from J, the junction kept 4 bases outside the gene matches. The CDR3 totals 14 residues. Per the germline V gene, CDR1 is SGHDN and CDR2 is FVKESK. CDR3 DNA (partial): TGTGCCAGCAGCCTTGGACTAGCTGCCTACGAG. Protein sequence: CASSLGLAAYE. The whole CDR3 protein is CASSLGLAAYEQYF.

Of note for this clone: One junction end does not reproduce the germline sequence, and a read error may be involved. Read data end 3 residues before the CDR3 end; the end is taken from the germline J gene. The same CDR3 also results from other DNA sequences found in this sample. The chain has TRBV2 and TRBJ1-3; D possibly corresponds to TRBD1 (6 bases). CDR1 is SNHLY and CDR2 is FYNNEI in the germline V gene. This CDR3 contains 16 residues. The CDR3 sequence: CASILGGGGSGNTIYF. The sequenced part of the CDR3 DNA is TGTGCCAGCATCTTGGGAGGGGGGGGCTCTGGAAACACA.

A note on this clone: The read finishes 3 residues shy of the CDR3 end, and the germline J gene is used to complete it. The chain recombines TRBV11-3 with TRBJ2-5; a weak D match, TRBD2 (6 bases). Trimming took 6 bases from V and 5 from J, leaving 16 bases between them. This CDR3 contains 14 residues. Germline assignment: CDR1 SGHNT and CDR2 YENEEA. The CDR3 loop is CASSQEAGSETQYF. CDR3 DNA, as far as it was read: TGTGCCAGCAGTCAAGAGGCGGGGAGCGAGACC. The full variable domain, in which reference TRBV11-3 and TRBJ2-5 provide the parts outside the CDR3, is EAGVVQSPRYKIIEKKQPVAFWCNPISGHNTLYWYLQNLGQGPELLIRYENEEAVDDSQLPKDRFSAERLKGVDSTLKIQPAELGDSAVYLCASSQEAGSETQYFGPGTRLLVL.

Of note for this clone: Sequencing ends 3 residues short of the CDR3 end; the germline J gene provides the rest. V gene TRBV5-1 combines with J gene TRBJ2-3, with a tentative D call TRBD2 (6 bases). The germline V gene encodes CDR1 SGHRS and CDR2 YFSETQ. CDR3 size: 13 residues. Partial CDR3 DNA: TGCGCCAGCAGCCGGGGAGGAGGAGAGACG. Translating it yields CASSRGGGET. The whole CDR3 reads CASSRGGGETQYF.

The covered CDR3 bases are TGTGCCAGCAGCTTAGCATGGGCACTAGGGTATGGT. Protein product: CASSLAWALGYG. The CDR3 in its entirety is CASSLAWALGYGQYF. This sequence joins TRBV7-2 and TRBJ2-4, with D possibly matching TRBD2 (5 bases). The CDR3 extends 3 residues past the end of the read, so its final part is completed from the germline J gene. The CDR3 is made up of 15 amino acids. Germline lookup yields CDR1 SGHTA and CDR2 FQGNSA.

In the case of this clone: The read halts 3 residues ahead of the CDR3 end, with the missing end drawn from the germline J gene. This chain connects TRBV7-9 to TRBJ1-2; no clear D. The V end was cut by 4 bases, the J end by 5 bases, with 14 bases between. Per the germline V gene, CDR1 is SEHNR and CDR2 is FQNEAQ (reference sequence). The CDR3 consists of 14 residues. The DNA read from the CDR3 is TGTGCCAGCAGCTCTACGACAAGTCTATATGGC. Its translation: CASSSTTSLYG. The entire CDR3 protein is CASSSTTSLYGYTF.

CDR3: CASSAGTGIRNEQFF. The CDR3 DNA, read in part, is TGTGCCAGTAGTGCCGGGACAGGGATCCGCAATGAG. The rearrangement links TRBV19 to TRBJ2-1; TRBD1 matches 9 bases. The CDR3 goes on 3 residues after the read ends, and that part is filled in from the germline J gene. Germline lookup yields CDR1 LNHDA and CDR2 SQIVND (reference sequence). This CDR3 contains 15 residues. Losses at the gene ends were 5 bases for V and 6 bases for J; bases not matched to a gene: 8.

Considering frequency, this clone is medium-sized. The read is 3 residues too short to cover the CDR3 end, so that end is filled in from the germline J gene. This chain uses TRBV19 with TRBJ2-6; D is undetermined. Germline CDR1 reads LNHDA; CDR2 reads SQIVND (reference sequence). The CDR3 covers 14 residues. V was shortened by 4 bases and J by 3 bases, with 7 bases between the two germline ends. CDR3 DNA, as far as it was read: TGTGCCAGTAGTAACGAACTTGGGGCCAACGTC. Translating it yields CASSNELGANV. The entire CDR3 protein reads CASSNELGANVLTF.

Concerning this clone: The sequenced fragment ends 3 residues before the CDR3 boundary, so the rest is inferred from the germline J gene. V gene TRBV13 combines with J gene TRBJ1-2, with TRBD1 as a possible D gene (6 bases). Trimming stripped 4 bases from V and 7 bases from J, with 19 bases between. This CDR3 is built from 15 residues. Per the germline V gene, CDR1 is PRHDT and CDR2 is FYEKMQ (reference sequence). Partial CDR3 DNA: TGTGCCAGCAGCTATAGTGCGCGGGGGGGCCCTGGC. It yields the protein CASSYSARGGPG. From start to end, the CDR3 is CASSYSARGGPGYTF.

A word on this clone: Read data end 3 residues before the CDR3 end; the end is taken from the germline J gene. The chain is built from TRBV7-9 and TRBJ1-3; D unclear. The CDR3 spans 15 residues. Germline V lookup: CDR1 SEHNR, CDR2 FQNEAQ (reference sequence). Trimming cost V 1 base and J 1 base, with 8 bases left between them. The sequenced part of the CDR3 DNA is TGTGCCAGCAGCTTAGTTAGCAGATCTGGAAACACC. It specifies CASSLVSRSGNT. The entire CDR3 protein reads CASSLVSRSGNTIYF.